A selection of T cell receptor beta chains follows, all from one sample in a study of T cell responses to AZD1222 COVID-19 vaccine. Method: immunoSEQ multiplex PCR; TCRdb's copy keeps in-frame clones and lacks some. Here the sample spans around 170,000 clones, under 95% being singletons. The specimen was peripheral blood, collected on day 0 of AZD1222 vaccination. Receptor source: an adult in good health. CDR3s include the opening cysteine and the closing phenylalanine or tryptophan.

cdr3_aa	v_call	j_call
CASSPATGANSPLHF	TRBV18	TRBJ1-6
CATPGEDTTSSYNSPLHF	TRBV24-1	TRBJ1-6
CASSLGWGGAEGYTF	TRBV27	TRBJ1-2
CASSQGQGAPNTEAFF	TRBV4-1	TRBJ1-1
CASSVQGARSPLHF	TRBV7-2	TRBJ1-6
CASLGVSGRAPNEQFF	TRBV11-1	TRBJ2-1
CASSDLERAGFYGYTF	TRBV6-4	TRBJ1-2
CASKRGGTEAFF	TRBV19	TRBJ1-1
CASSFLAGGQETQYF	TRBV5-4	TRBJ2-5
CASSLAMYEQYF	TRBV12-3/TRBV12-4	TRBJ2-7
CASSLYRNPSGNTIYF	TRBV5-1	TRBJ1-3
CASAQGNSPLHF	TRBV6-5	TRBJ1-6
CASSPGASNQPQHF	TRBV3-1/TRBV3-2	TRBJ1-5
CASRLGQGYEQYF	TRBV11-2	TRBJ2-7
CASSLIAGNDNEQFF	TRBV27	TRBJ2-1
CSAGRMNTEAFF	TRBV12-3/TRBV12-4	TRBJ1-1
CATSRQTGSYEQYF	TRBV15	TRBJ2-7
CASSYEGNYGYTF	TRBV6-6	TRBJ1-2
CASSDTANYGYTF	TRBV2	TRBJ1-2
CASSQDFSIFAGQYF	TRBV3-1/TRBV3-2	TRBJ2-7
CASSQAKAGTGELFF	TRBV4-2	TRBJ2-2
CASSILAGTNYGYTF	TRBV19	TRBJ1-2
CASSLGQDGEQYF	TRBV7-9	TRBJ2-7
CASSPPPAGAYNEQFF	TRBV14	TRBJ2-1
CATSDPGLAGAGTDTQYF	TRBV24-1	TRBJ2-3
CASSSVGGAGGYTF	TRBV5-4	TRBJ1-2
CASRRELNTEAFF	TRBV6-5	TRBJ1-1
CASSSRWETQYF	TRBV6-2/TRBV6-3	TRBJ2-3
CASSFHITSGGIFEQFF	TRBV7-2	TRBJ2-1
CASSAPSGRPDTQYF	TRBV28	TRBJ2-3
CASSYRIRDRGSEQYF	TRBV6-2/TRBV6-3	TRBJ2-7
CASSSASRGSNQPQHF	TRBV7-2	TRBJ1-5
CASHQPLIDRVGEQYF	TRBV5-1	TRBJ2-7
CASSESGASYNEQFF	TRBV10-1	TRBJ2-1
CASSLEGTGVGYGYTF	TRBV5-1	TRBJ1-2
CASSQLAGGQETQYF	TRBV6-2/TRBV6-3	TRBJ2-5
CASSYSPAGNYGYTF	TRBV6-5	TRBJ1-2
CASSYSGLNEQFF	TRBV6-5	TRBJ2-1
CASSLIAGSGTGELFF	TRBV5-1	TRBJ2-2
CASSIGTSGSYEQYF	TRBV19	TRBJ2-7
CASSPTYTANYGYTF	TRBV14	TRBJ1-2
CASSAGQDQETQYF	TRBV2	TRBJ2-5
CASSLLSSYNEQFF	TRBV7-2	TRBJ2-1